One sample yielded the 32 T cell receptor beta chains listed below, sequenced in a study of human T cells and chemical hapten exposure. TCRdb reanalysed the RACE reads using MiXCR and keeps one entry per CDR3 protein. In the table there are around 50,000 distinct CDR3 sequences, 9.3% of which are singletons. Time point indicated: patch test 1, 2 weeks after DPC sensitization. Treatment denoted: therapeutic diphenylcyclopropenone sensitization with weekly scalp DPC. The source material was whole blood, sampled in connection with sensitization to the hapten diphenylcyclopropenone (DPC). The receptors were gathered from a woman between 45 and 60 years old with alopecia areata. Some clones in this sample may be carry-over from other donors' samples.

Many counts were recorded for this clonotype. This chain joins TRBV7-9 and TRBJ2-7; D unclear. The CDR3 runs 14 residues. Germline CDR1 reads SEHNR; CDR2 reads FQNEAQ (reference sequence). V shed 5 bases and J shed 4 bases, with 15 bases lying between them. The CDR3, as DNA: TGTGCCAGCAGCCCACAGCCGGATTTTTACGAGCAGTACTTC. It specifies CASSPQPDFYEQYF.

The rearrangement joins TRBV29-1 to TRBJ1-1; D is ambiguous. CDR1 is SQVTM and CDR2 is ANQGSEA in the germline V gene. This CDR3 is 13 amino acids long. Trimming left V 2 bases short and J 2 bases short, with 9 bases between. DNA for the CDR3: TGCAGCGTTGAACGCAAGCTAAACACTGAAGCTTTCTTT. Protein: CSVERKLNTEAFF.

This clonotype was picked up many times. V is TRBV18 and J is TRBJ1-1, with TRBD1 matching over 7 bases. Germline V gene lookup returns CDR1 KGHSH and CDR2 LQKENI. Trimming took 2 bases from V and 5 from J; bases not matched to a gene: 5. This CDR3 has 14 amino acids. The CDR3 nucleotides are TGTGCCAGCTCACCAACGACAGGGCGTACTGAAGCTTTCTTT. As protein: CASSPTTGRTEAFF.

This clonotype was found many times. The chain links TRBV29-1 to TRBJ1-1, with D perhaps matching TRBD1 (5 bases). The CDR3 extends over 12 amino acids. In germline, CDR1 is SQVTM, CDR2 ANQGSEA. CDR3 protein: CSSTATNTEAFF. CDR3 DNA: TGCAGTTCGACAGCGACGAACACTGAAGCTTTCTTT.

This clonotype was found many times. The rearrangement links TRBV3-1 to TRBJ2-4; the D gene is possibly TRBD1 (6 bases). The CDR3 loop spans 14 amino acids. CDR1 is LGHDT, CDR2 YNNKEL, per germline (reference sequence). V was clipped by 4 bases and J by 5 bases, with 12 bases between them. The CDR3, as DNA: TGTGCCAGCAGCCCATGGGACACTCAAAACATTCAGTACTTC. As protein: CASSPWDTQNIQYF.

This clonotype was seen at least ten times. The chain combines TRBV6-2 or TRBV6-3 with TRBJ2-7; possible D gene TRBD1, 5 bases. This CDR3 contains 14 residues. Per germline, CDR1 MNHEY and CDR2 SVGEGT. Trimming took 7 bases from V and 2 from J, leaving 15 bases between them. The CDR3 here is CASMSLGRAYEQYF. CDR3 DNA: TGTGCCAGCATGTCCCTTGGCAGGGCCTACGAGCAGTACTTC.

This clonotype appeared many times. CDR3 nucleotide sequence: TGTGCCAGCAGCTCGACGACAGGGGGTTACGAGCAGTACTTC. It codes for CASSSTTGGYEQYF. The rearrangement joins TRBV7-2 to TRBJ2-7; 9 bases map to TRBD1. The CDR3 has 14 residues. After removal of 4 bases from V and 4 bases from J, the junction contained 5 bases not matched to a gene. Germline CDR1 SGHTA, CDR2 FQGNSA.

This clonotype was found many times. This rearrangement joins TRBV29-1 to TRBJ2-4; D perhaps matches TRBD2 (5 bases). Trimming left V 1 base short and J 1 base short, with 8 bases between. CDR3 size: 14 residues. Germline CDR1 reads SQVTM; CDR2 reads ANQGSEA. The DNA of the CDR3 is TGCAGCGTTGAAGTCGGGGTCGCCAAAAACATTCAGTACTTC. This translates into CSVEVGVAKNIQYF. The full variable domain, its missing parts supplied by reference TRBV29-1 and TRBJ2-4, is SAVISQKPSRDICQRGTSLTIQCQVDSQVTMMFWYRQQPGQSLTLIATANQGSEATYESGFVIDKFPISRPNLTFSTLTVSNMSPEDSSIYLCSVEVGVAKNIQYFGAGTRLSVL.

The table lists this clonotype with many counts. CDR3 bases: TGCAGTGCTAAGTCCAGCAATCAGCCCCAGCATTTT. Protein product: CSAKSSNQPQHF. The chain joins TRBV20-1 to TRBJ1-5, with D uncertain. The CDR3 spans 12 residues. With 4 bases removed from V and 1 base from J, the gap between germline ends came to 5 bases. The germline CDR1 and CDR2 sequences are DFQATT and SNEGSKA (reference sequence).

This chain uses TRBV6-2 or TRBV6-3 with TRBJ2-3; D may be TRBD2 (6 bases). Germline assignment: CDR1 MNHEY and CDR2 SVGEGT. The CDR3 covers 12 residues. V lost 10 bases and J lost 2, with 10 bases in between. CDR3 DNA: TGTGCCACTGCGGGGTCCACAGATACGCAGTATTTT. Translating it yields CATAGSTDTQYF.

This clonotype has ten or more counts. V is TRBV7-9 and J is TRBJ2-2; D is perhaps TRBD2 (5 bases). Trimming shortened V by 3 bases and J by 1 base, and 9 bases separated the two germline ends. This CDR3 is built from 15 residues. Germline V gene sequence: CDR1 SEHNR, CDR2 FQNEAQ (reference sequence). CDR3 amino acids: CASSLRDLNTGELFF. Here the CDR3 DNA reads TGTGCCAGCAGCTTGAGGGATTTGAACACCGGGGAGCTGTTTTTT.

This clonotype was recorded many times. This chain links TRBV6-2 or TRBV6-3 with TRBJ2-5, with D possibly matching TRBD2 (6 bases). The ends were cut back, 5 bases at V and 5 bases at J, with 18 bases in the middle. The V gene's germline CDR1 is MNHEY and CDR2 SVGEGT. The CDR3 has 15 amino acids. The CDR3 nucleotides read TGTGCCAGCAGTCCGGGGACTCGCGCCTCGGAGACCCAGTACTTC. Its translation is CASSPGTRASETQYF.

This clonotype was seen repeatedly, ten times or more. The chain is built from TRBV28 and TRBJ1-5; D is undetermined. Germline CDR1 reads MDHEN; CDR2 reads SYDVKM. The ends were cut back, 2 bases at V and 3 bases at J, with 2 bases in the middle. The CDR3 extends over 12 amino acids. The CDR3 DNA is TGTGCCAGCAGTTTACCCAATCAGCCCCAGCATTTT. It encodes CASSLPNQPQHF.

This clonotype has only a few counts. The CDR3 sequence: CAISLGSGQFF. CDR3 nucleotides: TGTGCCATCAGCCTAGGGTCTGGGCAGTTCTTC. The rearrangement links TRBV10-3 to TRBJ2-1; D remains unclear. This CDR3 has 11 residues. Trimming stripped 6 bases from V and 12 bases from J, with 12 bases between. Germline V gene lookup returns CDR1 ENHRY and CDR2 SYGVKD.

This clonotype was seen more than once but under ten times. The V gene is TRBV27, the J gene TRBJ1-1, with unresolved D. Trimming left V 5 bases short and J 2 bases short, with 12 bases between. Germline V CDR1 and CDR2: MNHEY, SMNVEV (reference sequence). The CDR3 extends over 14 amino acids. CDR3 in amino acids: CASSELQKNTEAFF. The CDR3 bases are TGTGCCAGCAGTGAACTTCAGAAAAACACTGAAGCTTTCTTT.

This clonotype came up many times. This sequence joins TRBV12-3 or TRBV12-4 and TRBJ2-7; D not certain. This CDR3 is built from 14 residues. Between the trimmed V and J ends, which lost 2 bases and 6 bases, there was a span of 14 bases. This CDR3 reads CASSLPTVLGEQYF. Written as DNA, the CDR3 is TGTGCCAGCAGTTTACCAACAGTCCTCGGCGAGCAGTACTTC.

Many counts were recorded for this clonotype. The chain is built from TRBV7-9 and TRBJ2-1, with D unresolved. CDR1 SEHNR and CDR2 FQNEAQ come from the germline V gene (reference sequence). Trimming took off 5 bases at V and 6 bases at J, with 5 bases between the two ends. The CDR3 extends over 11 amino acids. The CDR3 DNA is TGTGCCAGCAGCCAAGGCAATGAGCAGTTCTTC. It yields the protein CASSQGNEQFF.

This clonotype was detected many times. CDR3 sequence: CASSPLTSAASYEQYF. The CDR3 region has the DNA TGTGCCAGCAGTCCCCTGACTAGCGCGGCCTCCTACGAGCAGTACTTC. J is TRBJ2-7 and V is TRBV6-2 or TRBV6-3, with TRBD2 identical over 8 bases. The CDR3 runs 16 residues. Germline CDR1 reads MNHEY; CDR2 reads SVGEGT. V shed 5 bases, J shed 0 bases, and the junction held 9 bases outside the gene matches.

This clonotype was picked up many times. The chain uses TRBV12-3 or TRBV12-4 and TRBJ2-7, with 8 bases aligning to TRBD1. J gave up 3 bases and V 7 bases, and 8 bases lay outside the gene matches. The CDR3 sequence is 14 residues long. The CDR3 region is CASTLGQGHYEQYF. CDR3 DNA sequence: TGTGCCAGCACCCTAGGACAGGGCCACTACGAGCAGTACTTC.

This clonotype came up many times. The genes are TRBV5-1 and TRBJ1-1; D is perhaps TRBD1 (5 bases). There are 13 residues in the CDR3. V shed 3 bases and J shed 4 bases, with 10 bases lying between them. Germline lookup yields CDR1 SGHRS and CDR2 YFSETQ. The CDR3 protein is CASSSQVTTEAFF. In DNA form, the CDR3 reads TGCGCCAGCAGCTCACAGGTGACCACTGAAGCTTTCTTT.

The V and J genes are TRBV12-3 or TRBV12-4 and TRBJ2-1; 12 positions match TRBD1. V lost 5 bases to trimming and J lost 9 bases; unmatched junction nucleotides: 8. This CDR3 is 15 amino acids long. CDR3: CASSLRDRGLGEQFF. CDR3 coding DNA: TGTGCCAGCAGTCTCAGGGACAGGGGGCTTGGTGAGCAGTTCTTC.

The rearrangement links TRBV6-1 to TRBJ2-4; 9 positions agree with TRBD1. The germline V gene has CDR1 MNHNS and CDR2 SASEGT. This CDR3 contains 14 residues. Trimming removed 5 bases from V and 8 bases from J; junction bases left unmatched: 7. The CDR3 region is CASSLQGARDIQYF. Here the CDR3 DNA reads TGTGCCAGCAGTTTACAGGGGGCTAGGGACATTCAGTACTTC.

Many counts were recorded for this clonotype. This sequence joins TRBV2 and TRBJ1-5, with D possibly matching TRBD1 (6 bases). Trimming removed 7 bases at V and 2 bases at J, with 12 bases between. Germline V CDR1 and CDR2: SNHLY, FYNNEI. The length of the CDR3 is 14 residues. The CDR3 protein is CASTERQGNQPQHF. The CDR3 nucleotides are TGTGCCAGCACCGAACGACAGGGCAATCAGCCCCAGCATTTT.

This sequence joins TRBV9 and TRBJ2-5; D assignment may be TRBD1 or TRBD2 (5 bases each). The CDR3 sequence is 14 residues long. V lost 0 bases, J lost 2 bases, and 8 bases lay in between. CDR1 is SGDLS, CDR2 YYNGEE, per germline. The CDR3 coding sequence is TGTGCCAGCAGCGTAGGAGGGGTACAAGAGACCCAGTACTTC. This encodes CASSVGGVQETQYF.

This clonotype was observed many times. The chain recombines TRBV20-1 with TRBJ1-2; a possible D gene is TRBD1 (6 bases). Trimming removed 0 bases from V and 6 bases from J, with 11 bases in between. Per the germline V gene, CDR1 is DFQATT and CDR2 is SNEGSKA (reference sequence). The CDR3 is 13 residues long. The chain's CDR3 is CSARDQGFHGYTF. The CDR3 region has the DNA TGCAGTGCTAGAGATCAGGGGTTCCATGGCTACACCTTC.

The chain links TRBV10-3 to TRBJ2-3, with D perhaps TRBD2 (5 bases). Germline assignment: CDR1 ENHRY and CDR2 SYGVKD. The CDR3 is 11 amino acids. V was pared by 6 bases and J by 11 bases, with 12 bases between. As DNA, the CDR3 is TGTGCCATCAGGAGGGATTATAGGCAGTATTTT. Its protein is CAIRRDYRQYF.

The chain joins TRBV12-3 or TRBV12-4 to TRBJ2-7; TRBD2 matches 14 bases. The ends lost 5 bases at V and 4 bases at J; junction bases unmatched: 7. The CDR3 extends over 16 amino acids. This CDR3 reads CASSPGTSGRSYEQYF. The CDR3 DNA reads TGTGCCAGCAGTCCCGGGACTAGCGGGAGATCTTACGAGCAGTACTTC.

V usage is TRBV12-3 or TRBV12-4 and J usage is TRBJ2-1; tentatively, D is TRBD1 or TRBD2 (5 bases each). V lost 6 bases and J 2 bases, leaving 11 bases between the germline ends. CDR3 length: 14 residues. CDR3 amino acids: CASRGRAPYNEQFF. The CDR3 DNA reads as TGTGCCAGCAGGGGGCGGGCCCCCTACAATGAGCAGTTCTTC.

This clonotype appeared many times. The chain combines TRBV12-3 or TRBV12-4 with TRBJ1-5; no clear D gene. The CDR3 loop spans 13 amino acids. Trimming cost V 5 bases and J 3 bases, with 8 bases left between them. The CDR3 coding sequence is TGTGCCAGCAGTCGGTCAGACAATCAGCCCCAGCATTTT. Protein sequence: CASSRSDNQPQHF.

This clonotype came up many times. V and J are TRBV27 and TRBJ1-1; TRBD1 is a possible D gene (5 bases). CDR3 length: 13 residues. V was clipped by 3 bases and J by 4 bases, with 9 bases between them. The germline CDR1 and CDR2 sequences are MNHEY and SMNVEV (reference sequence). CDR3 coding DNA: TGTGCCAGCAGTTTTAAGGGGAGCACTGAAGCTTTCTTT. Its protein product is CASSFKGSTEAFF.

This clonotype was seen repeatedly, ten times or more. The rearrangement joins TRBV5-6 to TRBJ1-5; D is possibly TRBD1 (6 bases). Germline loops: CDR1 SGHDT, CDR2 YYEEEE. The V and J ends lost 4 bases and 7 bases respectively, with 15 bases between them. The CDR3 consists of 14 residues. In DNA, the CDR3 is TGTGCCAGCAGCGACAGGTGGTCGCGCCAGCCCCAGCATTTT. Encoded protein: CASSDRWSRQPQHF.

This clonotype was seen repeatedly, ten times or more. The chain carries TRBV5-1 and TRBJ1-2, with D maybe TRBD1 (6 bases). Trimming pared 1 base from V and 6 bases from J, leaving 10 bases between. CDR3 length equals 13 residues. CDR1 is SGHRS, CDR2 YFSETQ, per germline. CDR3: CASSLHGDNGYTF. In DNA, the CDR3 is TGCGCCAGCAGCTTGCATGGGGACAATGGCTACACCTTC.